The clone carrying this T cell receptor beta chain was seen only a few times. 13 Jbeta primers and 60 Vbeta primers were used for the PCR. Sequenced by immunoSEQ multiplex PCR; TCRdb stores in-frame clones only, minus some. The sample yields about 63,000 clones, more than 60% seen once. This entry comes from a study of cytomegalovirus exposure and HLA in healthy donors. Germline-derived CDR1 and CDR2 are SGHRS and YFSETQ. The CDR3 extends over 15 amino acids. The trim removed 1 base at V and 7 bases at J, leaving 8 bases unmatched. What was sequenced was PBMCs. This TCR was recovered from a woman in her 30s in good health and CMV-seronegative. The genes are TRBV5-1 and TRBJ1-1; 9 nucleotides match TRBD1. The CDR3 DNA sequence: TGCGCCAGCAGCTTGAATAGGGACAGGGATGATGAAGCTTTCTTT. This sequence encodes CASSLNRDRDDEAFF. The whole variable domain, filled in from reference TRBV5-1 and TRBJ1-1, reads KAGVTQTPRYLIKTRGQQVTLSCSPISGHRSVSWYQQTPGQGLQFLFEYFSETQRNKGNFPGRFSGRQFSNSRSEMNVSTLELGDSALYLCASSLNRDRDDEAFFGQGTRLTVV.